The rows below give T cell receptor beta chains drawn from one sample of a study of radiotherapy plus CTLA-4 blockade in lung cancer. The table came from immunoSEQ multiplex PCR; TCRdb's copy has only in-frame clones and leaves some out. The table includes 90,000 or so clones, roughly 80% detected once. This specimen consisted of peripheral blood, obtained from a patient treated with radiotherapy plus ipilimumab. Every receptor here comes from a human donor with non-small cell lung cancer who had stable disease on radiotherapy plus ipilimumab. The CDR3 runs from the conserved cysteine through the conserved F or W. A D gene is named only where the DNA matches it firmly. Only part of the rows carry a size: once, few, many, or a class if the clone is expanded.

v_call	clone_size	j_call	d_call	cdr3_aa	cdr3_nt
TRBV30	NA	TRBJ2-5	NA	CAWSVLRRETQYF	TGTGCCTGGAGTGTACTGCGACGAGAGACCCAGTACTTC
TRBV18	NA	TRBJ1-4	NA	CASSRSGNEKLFF	TGTGCCAGCTCACGAAGTGGGAATGAAAAACTGTTTTTT
TRBV28	NA	TRBJ1-5	NA	CASSDDPGWGQPQHF	TGTGCCAGCAGTGACGACCCAGGGTGGGGGCAGCCCCAGCATTTT
TRBV2	NA	TRBJ2-2	NA	CASRGFEPNTGELFF	TGTGCCAGCAGGGGATTTGAACCGAACACCGGGGAGCTGTTTTTT
TRBV5-4	NA	TRBJ2-7	TRBD1	CASSSQGASHEQYF	TGTGCCAGCAGCTCCCAGGGGGCAAGCCACGAGCAGTACTTC
TRBV11-2	NA	TRBJ1-4	NA	CASSSGTSEKLFF	TGTGCCAGCAGCTCCGGGACGAGTGAAAAACTGTTTTTT
TRBV18	NA	TRBJ1-1	NA	CASSPNPQGLNTEAFF	TGTGCCAGCTCACCAAACCCACAGGGTTTGAACACTGAAGCTTTCTTT
TRBV5-1	NA	TRBJ1-3	NA	CASSYTGMSSGNTIYF	TGCGCCAGCAGTTATACAGGGATGAGCTCTGGAAACACCATATATTTT
TRBV9	NA	TRBJ2-1	NA	CASSVEEGTSYNEQFF	TGTGCCAGCAGCGTAGAGGAGGGGACCTCCTACAATGAGCAGTTCTTC
TRBV30	NA	TRBJ2-7	TRBD1	CAWRVGQGPSYEQYF	TGTGCCTGGAGGGTCGGACAGGGCCCATCCTACGAGCAGTACTTC
TRBV5-1	NA	TRBJ2-3	NA	CASSLAMSTDTQYF	TGCGCCAGCAGCTTGGCTATGAGCACAGATACGCAGTATTTT
TRBV2	NA	TRBJ2-7	NA	CASRPTGTPSYEQYF	TGTGCCAGCAGGCCTACCGGGACGCCGTCCTACGAGCAGTACTTC
TRBV11-1	NA	TRBJ1-2	TRBD1	CASSLDRGRGGYTF	TGTGCCAGCAGCCTGGACAGGGGGCGCGGCGGCTACACCTTC
TRBV15	NA	TRBJ1-5	NA	CATSRDSSNSNQPQHF	TGTGCCACCAGCAGAGATTCGAGTAATAGCAATCAGCCCCAGCATTTT
TRBV5-1	NA	TRBJ1-1	NA	CASSLGPRETEAFF	TGCGCCAGCAGCTTGGGGCCTCGGGAGACTGAAGCTTTCTTT
TRBV10-2	once	TRBJ2-7	TRBD2	CASSLVAGSYEQYF	TGCGCCAGCAGTCTGGTAGCGGGGTCCTACGAGCAGTACTTC
TRBV28	NA	TRBJ1-5	TRBD1	CASSLLTGDSNQPQHF	TGTGCCAGCAGTTTACTTACAGGGGATAGCAATCAGCCCCAGCATTTT
TRBV6-5	NA	TRBJ2-1	NA	CASSNGRGEQFF	TGTGCCAGCAGCAACGGGCGCGGTGAGCAGTTCTTC
TRBV28	NA	TRBJ1-1	TRBD1	CASLSEAGGGTEAFF	TGTGCCAGCCTTTCGGAGGCAGGGGGAGGCACTGAAGCTTTCTTT
TRBV27	NA	TRBJ1-4	NA	CASRQDISTNEKLFF	TGTGCCAGCAGGCAAGACATCTCAACTAATGAAAAACTGTTTTTT
TRBV28	once	TRBJ2-7	NA	CASSDWGLVGRDEQYF	TGTGCCAGCAGCGATTGGGGGCTCGTAGGGCGCGACGAGCAGTACTTC
TRBV14	NA	TRBJ2-7	TRBD1	CASSRRDREVEQYF	TGTGCCAGCAGCCGCCGGGACAGGGAAGTCGAGCAGTACTTC
TRBV6-1	few	TRBJ2-7	TRBD1	CASSPRDRGSYEQYF	TGTGCCAGCAGCCCCCGGGACAGGGGATCCTACGAGCAGTACTTC
TRBV11-3	NA	TRBJ1-3	NA	CASSLDASSGNTIYF	TGTGCCAGCAGCTTAGACGCGAGCTCTGGAAACACCATATATTTT
TRBV10-1	few	TRBJ1-1	NA	CASSDRVQDTEAFF	TGCGCCAGCAGTGACCGGGTCCAGGACACTGAAGCTTTCTTT
TRBV7-9	few	TRBJ1-2	NA	CASSLASRGAEGYTF	TGTGCCAGCAGCTTAGCCTCCCGGGGCGCGGAGGGCTACACCTTC
TRBV9	NA	TRBJ2-5	NA	CASSVTDTPETQYF	TGTGCCAGCAGCGTAACCGATACCCCAGAGACCCAGTACTTC
TRBV13	NA	TRBJ1-1	NA	CASRNPATVNTEAFF	TGTGCCAGCAGAAACCCTGCCACAGTAAACACTGAAGCTTTCTTT
TRBV5-1	NA	TRBJ2-1	TRBD2	CASSQPGLAGGSNEQFF	TGCGCCAGCAGCCAGCCGGGACTAGCGGGAGGTAGTAATGAGCAGTTCTTC
TRBV28	NA	TRBJ2-7	NA	CASNPDGPSSYEQYF	TGTGCCAGCAACCCGGACGGCCCGAGCTCCTACGAGCAGTACTTC
TRBV18	few	TRBJ2-3	NA	CASSLLGAGSAGDTQYF	TGTGCCAGCTCACTTCTCGGGGCTGGGAGTGCTGGAGATACGCAGTATTTT
TRBV5-4	NA	TRBJ1-2	NA	CASSFGSDRGYTF	TGTGCCAGCAGCTTTGGAAGTGACAGGGGCTACACCTTC
TRBV7-6	NA	TRBJ2-7	NA	CASSLNGGVNEQYF	TGTGCCAGCAGTTTGAATGGGGGAGTGAACGAGCAGTACTTC
TRBV28	once	TRBJ2-7	TRBD1	CASTHNRGSYEQYF	TGTGCCAGCACCCACAACAGGGGATCCTACGAGCAGTACTTC
TRBV5-1	NA	TRBJ2-1	NA	CASSLGAVYSYNEQFF	TGCGCCAGCAGCTTGGGGGCGGTCTACTCCTACAATGAGCAGTTCTTC
TRBV6-5	NA	TRBJ1-2	NA	CASSYAKDNYGYTF	TGTGCCAGCAGTTACGCAAAGGATAACTATGGCTACACCTTC
TRBV7-2	NA	TRBJ2-3	NA	CASSSPGGGTDTQYF	TGTGCCAGCAGCTCCCCCGGAGGGGGCACAGATACGCAGTATTTT
TRBV28	NA	TRBJ1-6	NA	CATTDPSSYNSPLHF	TGTGCCACCACCGATCCTAGCTCCTATAATTCACCCCTCCACTTT
TRBV13	NA	TRBJ2-4	TRBD2	CASSTGLAGGPAKNIQYF	TGTGCCAGCAGCACAGGACTAGCGGGAGGGCCAGCCAAAAACATTCAGTACTTC
TRBV5-4	NA	TRBJ2-7	NA	CASSSGGTVYEQYF	TGTGCCAGCAGCTCAGGGGGGACAGTCTACGAGCAGTACTTC
TRBV2	NA	TRBJ2-5	TRBD1	CASSRDSQETQYF	TGTGCCAGCAGTCGGGACAGCCAAGAGACCCAGTACTTC
TRBV30	once	TRBJ2-5	TRBD2	CAWSGLAGATYKETQYF	TGTGCCTGGAGTGGACTAGCGGGGGCCACTTACAAAGAGACCCAGTACTTC
TRBV5-4	NA	TRBJ2-3	TRBD2	CASSSRTSGALDTQYF	TGTGCCAGCAGCTCCCGGACTAGCGGGGCGCTAGATACGCAGTATTTT
TRBV6-1	few	TRBJ2-7	NA	CACWAPGVEQYF	TGTGCCTGCTGGGCCCCAGGGGTCGAGCAGTACTTC
TRBV6-5	NA	TRBJ2-7	TRBD2	CASSPGLAGVYEQYF	TGTGCCAGCAGTCCAGGACTAGCGGGAGTTTACGAGCAGTACTTC
TRBV15	once	TRBJ2-3	NA	CATSSGELSGWGDTQYF	TGTGCCACCAGCAGTGGGGAGCTATCCGGATGGGGGGATACGCAGTATTTT
TRBV27	NA	TRBJ1-4	NA	CASRGLGATNEKLFF	TGTGCCAGCAGGGGGTTGGGAGCAACTAATGAAAAACTGTTTTTT
TRBV28	once	TRBJ2-7	TRBD2	CASSSSSGRSYEQYF	TGTGCCAGCAGTTCTTCTAGCGGGAGGTCCTACGAGCAGTACTTC